The 32 T cell receptor beta chains given below trace back to one sample, sequenced in a study of blood T cell repertoires in COVID-19. TCRdb's table, derived via immunoSEQ multiplex PCR, lists solely in-frame clones and lacks some. The sample lists some 89,000 clones, approximately 78% occurring once. Sequenced input: peripheral blood. These receptors were taken from a woman aged 80 or over with acute or convalescent COVID-19.

This clone was found once. This chain links TRBV6-6 with TRBJ2-2, with a weak D call TRBD2 (5 bases). V was shortened by 5 bases and J by 1 base, with 8 bases between the two germline ends. The CDR3 is 14 residues long. Germline-derived CDR1 and CDR2 are MNHNY and SVGAGI (reference sequence). CDR3 amino acids: CASSLAENTGELFF. In DNA, the CDR3 is TGTGCCAGCAGTCTAGCCGAGAACACCGGGGAGCTGTTTTTT.

CDR3 in amino acids: CASSPPSGGPDTQYF. The CDR3 DNA reads TGTGCCAGCAGCCCGCCTAGCGGGGGGCCAGATACGCAGTATTTT. The gene calls are TRBV6-2 or TRBV6-3 and TRBJ2-3, with TRBD2 identical over 11 bases. The V segment lost 6 bases and the J segment 4 bases; nucleotides outside the gene matches: 6. The CDR3 loop spans 15 amino acids. Germline V lookup: CDR1 MNHEY, CDR2 SVGEGT.

In DNA, the CDR3 is TGCAGTGCTGGTGGGCAGGGAATAGGTCAGCCCCAGCATTTT. It is translated as CSAGGQGIGQPQHF. The rearrangement links TRBV20-1 to TRBJ1-5; maybe TRBD1 (5 bases). Trimming took off 5 bases at V and 6 bases at J, with 17 bases between the two ends. This CDR3 is built from 14 residues. Looked up from germline, CDR1 is DFQATT and CDR2 is SNEGSKA (reference sequence).

J is TRBJ1-5 and V is TRBV12-5; no definite D call. The CDR3 is 15 amino acids. V lost 3 bases and J lost 4, with 13 bases in between. Per the germline V gene, CDR1 is LGHNT and CDR2 is FRNRAP. The CDR3 spells CASGFGQSPNQPQHF. The CDR3 DNA sequence: TGTGCTAGTGGTTTTGGGCAGTCCCCTAATCAGCCCCAGCATTTT.

CDR3 amino acids: CASLDRGSYEQYF. Here the CDR3 DNA reads TGTGCCAGCCTAGACAGGGGATCCTACGAGCAGTACTTC. V is TRBV5-4 and J is TRBJ2-7, with 8 bases identical to TRBD1. V gave up 7 bases and J gave up 1 base; unmatched junction bases: 4. This CDR3 is built from 13 residues. Germline V gives CDR1 SGHNT, CDR2 YYREEE (reference sequence).

This clone was detected only a few times. The chain uses TRBV3-1 (or the pseudogene TRBV3-2) and TRBJ1-5; no firm D call. V was clipped by 4 bases and J by 0 bases, with 10 bases between them. The CDR3 runs 15 residues. Germline V lookup: CDR1 LGHDT, CDR2 YNNKEL (reference sequence). As DNA, the CDR3 is TGTGCCAGCAGCCCCCAGGTAGGTAGCAATCAGCCCCAGCATTTT. Protein: CASSPQVGSNQPQHF.

This clone was seen more than once but under ten times. The chain employs TRBV18 and TRBJ1-1; 7 bases agree with TRBD1. This CDR3 spans 15 amino acids. The germline V gene encodes CDR1 KGHSH and CDR2 LQKENI. The trim removed 5 bases at V and 0 bases at J, leaving 6 bases unmatched. CDR3 in DNA: TGTGCCAGCTCAGAAGGGACAGCTTTGAACACTGAAGCTTTCTTT. It specifies CASSEGTALNTEAFF.

CDR3 region: CASSLDGAGSGGTDTQYF. As DNA, the CDR3 is TGTGCCAGCAGCTTAGATGGGGCCGGGAGTGGGGGCACAGATACGCAGTATTTT. The chain employs TRBV7-2 and TRBJ2-3, with D perhaps matching TRBD2 (6 bases). The length of the CDR3 is 18 residues. From germline, CDR1 is SGHTA and CDR2 FQGNSA. V lost 1 base and J lost 1, with 18 bases in between.

The table lists this clone with a count of one. The rearrangement links TRBV12-3 or TRBV12-4 to TRBJ2-1; a possible D gene is TRBD2 (6 bases). V was trimmed by 7 bases and J by 9 bases, leaving 13 bases between them. CDR3 length: 12 amino acids. The CDR3 loop reads CASMGLSGEQFF. In DNA form, the CDR3 reads TGTGCCAGCATGGGACTTAGTGGTGAGCAGTTCTTC.

This chain uses TRBV7-6 with TRBJ2-3; D perhaps matches TRBD1 (7 bases). Trimming pared 4 bases from V and 2 bases from J, leaving 16 bases between. Germline CDR1 and CDR2: SGHVS and FNYEAQ. This CDR3 is 16 amino acids long. The CDR3 spells CASSSQGGQLTDTQYF. CDR3 nucleotide sequence: TGTGCCAGCAGCTCCCAGGGGGGACAGCTCACAGATACGCAGTATTTT.

The chain couples TRBV5-4 to TRBJ2-4; 14 nucleotides agree with TRBD2. The CDR3 has 19 amino acids. The germline gives CDR1 SGHNT, CDR2 YYREEE (reference sequence). After removal of 4 bases from V and 2 bases from J, the junction contained 11 bases not matched to a gene. CDR3 nucleotides: TGTGCCAGCAGCGGGCCCGGACTAGCGGGAGGAGGGTCCAAAAACATTCAGTACTTC. Translating gives CASSGPGLAGGGSKNIQYF.

This chain connects TRBV24-1 to TRBJ2-2, with 7 nucleotides matching TRBD1. V gave up 9 bases and J gave up 4 bases; unmatched junction bases: 7. Germline CDR1 and CDR2: KGHDR and SFDVKD. This CDR3 is built from 14 residues. Written as DNA, the CDR3 is TGTGCCACCCAGACAGGGTTGAGCACCGGGGAGCTGTTTTTT. Amino acid sequence: CATQTGLSTGELFF.

The gene calls are TRBV7-8 and TRBJ2-1; 9 nucleotides line up with TRBD2. There are 17 residues in the CDR3. Germline trimming cut 2 bases from V and 1 base from J; bases unmatched to any gene: 6. Germline V gene lookup returns CDR1 SGHVS and CDR2 FQNEAQ. CDR3 DNA: TGTGCCAGCAGCTTACTGCGGGAGGGTCAATCCTACAATGAGCAGTTCTTC. It is translated as CASSLLREGQSYNEQFF.

The rearrangement uses TRBV28 and TRBJ2-7; possible D gene TRBD2, 11 bases. V was trimmed by 6 bases and J by 0 bases, leaving 24 bases between them. This CDR3 region has 18 residues. Per germline, CDR1 MDHEN and CDR2 SYDVKM. CDR3 DNA sequence: TGTGCCAGCAGGACAGGGGGCTCACTAGCGGGGGCCTCCTACGAGCAGTACTTC. Translating gives CASRTGGSLAGASYEQYF.

This rearrangement joins TRBV10-1 to TRBJ2-1; the D is unclear. The CDR3 is made up of 15 amino acids. V lost 1 base and J lost 0, with 7 bases in between. The V gene's germline CDR1 is WNHNN and CDR2 SYGVQD (reference sequence). CDR3 region: CASSELADSYNEQFF. Written as DNA, the CDR3 is TGCGCCAGCAGTGAGTTGGCAGACTCCTACAATGAGCAGTTCTTC.

The chain is built from TRBV12-2 and TRBJ1-5; no DNA check was done on the table's D call, TRBD1. TRBV12-2 is described as a pseudogene. This CDR3 contains 18 residues. CDR3 nucleotide sequence: TGTGCAAGTCGCTTAGACGGGACAGGGGAGCGTTGCAATCAGCCCCAGCATTTT. Amino acids: CASRLDGTGERCNQPQHF.

This chain connects TRBV11-2 to TRBJ2-7; D possibly corresponds to TRBD2 (6 bases). Germline V lookup: CDR1 SGHAT, CDR2 FQNNGV. The V and J ends lost 5 bases and 10 bases respectively, with 24 bases between them. The CDR3 has 15 residues. CDR3 in amino acids: CASSRRRAVGNIQYF. CDR3 coding DNA: TGTGCCAGCAGCAGAAGGAGGGCCGTAGGCAATATACAGTACTTC.

The V and J genes are TRBV2 and TRBJ2-3; 12 bases are shared with TRBD2. V lost 10 bases and J lost 3; bases outside the gene matches: 5. The length of the CDR3 is 14 residues. The germline V gene has CDR1 SNHLY and CDR2 FYNNEI. The CDR3 DNA reads as TGTGCCACCCGGACTAGCGGGACGACAGATACGCAGTATTTT. This encodes CATRTSGTTDTQYF.

The chain has TRBV5-4 and TRBJ1-3; D ambiguous. The CDR3 sequence is 15 residues long. Trimming shortened V by 5 bases and J by 0 bases, and 12 bases separated the two germline ends. Germline CDR1 and CDR2: SGHNT and YYREEE (reference sequence). CDR3 sequence (DNA): TGTGCCAGCAGTTCGGAGGGTCACTCTGGAAACACCATATATTTT. This gives the protein CASSSEGHSGNTIYF.

The rearrangement links TRBV2 to TRBJ2-6; maybe TRBD1 (5 bases). CDR1 and CDR2 (germline): SNHLY, FYNNEI. The CDR3 runs 19 residues. Between the trimmed V and J ends, which lost 5 bases and 0 bases, there was a span of 20 bases. CDR3 residues: CASSISRQGTHSGANVLTF. DNA for the CDR3: TGTGCCAGCAGTATCTCCCGGCAGGGAACCCACTCTGGGGCCAACGTCCTGACTTTC.

The CDR3 DNA reads as TGCGCCAGCAGTGGAAGCGGGAACACTGAAGCTTTCTTT. Translating gives CASSGSGNTEAFF. The V gene is TRBV10-1, the J gene TRBJ1-1; D is ambiguous. Germline V gene sequence: CDR1 WNHNN, CDR2 SYGVQD (reference sequence). The ends were cut back, 4 bases at V and 1 base at J, with 7 bases in the middle. The CDR3 loop spans 13 amino acids.

The chain employs TRBV3-1 (or the pseudogene TRBV3-2) and TRBJ2-1, with 11 bases matching TRBD2. This CDR3 is built from 16 residues. V shed 8 bases and J 8 bases; nucleotides not matched to a gene: 14. Germline lookup yields CDR1 LGHDT and CDR2 YNNKEL (reference sequence). CDR3 amino acids: CASGQRGTSGVDEQFF. The CDR3 DNA is TGTGCCAGCGGACAAAGAGGGACTAGCGGTGTGGATGAGCAGTTCTTC.

The chain links TRBV14 to TRBJ2-3; TRBD1 aligns across 9 bases. V lost 9 bases and J lost 0; bases outside the gene matches: 1. The CDR3 runs to 13 residues. Germline values: CDR1 SGHDN, CDR2 FVKESK. CDR3 bases: TGTGCCAGGGACAGGGGTAGCACAGATACGCAGTATTTT. Encoded protein: CARDRGSTDTQYF.

The chain has TRBV28 and TRBJ2-3, with TRBD1 identical over 7 bases. Germline CDR1 MDHEN, CDR2 SYDVKM. The V gene end was trimmed by 4 bases and the J gene end by 7 bases; junction bases not matched to a gene: 5. The CDR3 sequence is 13 residues long. Here the CDR3 reads CASSSPQGYTQYF. The CDR3 region has the DNA TGTGCCAGCAGTTCCCCACAGGGGTATACGCAGTATTTT.

V and J are TRBV5-1 and TRBJ2-5; possibly TRBD2 for D (7 bases). Per the germline V gene, CDR1 is SGHRS and CDR2 is YFSETQ. Trimming cost V 7 bases and J 1 base, with 20 bases left between them. The CDR3 is 16 residues long. Written as DNA, the CDR3 is TGCGCCAGCTGGGAGGGGGGTAGCAGACTCCAAGAGACCCAGTACTTC. Its protein is CASWEGGSRLQETQYF.

CDR3 loop: CASTPLGARYEQYF. As DNA, the CDR3 is TGTGCCAGCACCCCTCTAGGGGCCCGTTACGAGCAGTACTTC. This chain uses TRBV7-9 with TRBJ2-7; D perhaps matches TRBD1 (5 bases). The CDR3 is 14 residues long. Deletions cut 7 bases from V and 4 bases from J, with 17 bases between. CDR1 is SEHNR and CDR2 is FQNEAQ in the germline V gene (reference sequence).

The chain couples TRBV6-5 to TRBJ1-4; 8 bases line up with TRBD1. The trim removed 4 bases at V and 7 bases at J, leaving 8 bases unmatched. CDR1 and CDR2 from the germline V gene are MNHEY and SVGAGI. The CDR3 extends over 15 amino acids. CDR3 nucleotide sequence: TGTGCCAGCAGTTTTCTGGACAGGGTATCTGAAAAACTGTTTTTT. As protein: CASSFLDRVSEKLFF.

The rearrangement links TRBV2 to TRBJ1-4, with a tentative D call TRBD1 (5 bases). V lost 8 bases and J lost 5, with 18 bases in between. The V gene's germline CDR1 is SNHLY and CDR2 FYNNEI. This CDR3 comprises 15 residues. This chain's CDR3 is CASLNQGNKNEKLFF. The CDR3 DNA is TGTGCCAGCCTAAACCAGGGAAACAAAAATGAAAAACTGTTTTTT. Combining the CDR3 with reference TRBV2 and TRBJ1-4 gives the whole variable domain EPEVTQTPSHQVTQMGQEVILRCVPISNHLYFYWYRQILGQKVEFLVSFYNNEISEKSEIFDDQFSVERPDGSNFTLKIRSTKLEDSAMYFCASLNQGNKNEKLFFGSGTQLSVL.

The CDR3 protein is CASSPGTSGGSGELFF. The CDR3 bases are TGTGCCAGCAGCCCAGGGACTAGCGGGGGATCCGGGGAGCTGTTTTTT. The chain links TRBV9 to TRBJ2-2; TRBD2 matches 14 bases. The CDR3 covers 16 residues. The germline CDR1 and CDR2 sequences are SGDLS and YYNGEE. Trimming at V came to 4 bases and at J to 6 bases, leaving 5 bases not matched to a gene.

The genes are TRBV29-1 and TRBJ2-7; D is undetermined. CDR1 SQVTM and CDR2 ANQGSEA come from the germline V gene. V lost 7 bases, J lost 2 bases, and 9 bases lay in between. The CDR3 loop spans 11 amino acids. CDR3 sequence reads: CSASITYEQYF. The CDR3 nucleotides are TGCAGCGCTAGTATCACCTACGAGCAGTACTTC.

The chain joins TRBV18 to TRBJ2-7; D is possibly TRBD2 (7 bases). V lost 3 bases and J 1 base, leaving 16 bases between the germline ends. The germline CDR1 and CDR2 sequences are KGHSH and LQKENI. CDR3 length: 16 amino acids. The chain's CDR3 is CASSPQRGGGSYEQYF. Here the CDR3 DNA reads TGTGCCAGCTCACCTCAAAGGGGGGGCGGTTCCTACGAGCAGTACTTC.

This chain connects TRBV5-1 to TRBJ2-1; D is uncertain. Trimming removed 0 bases from V and 6 bases from J, with 19 bases in between. Germline loops: CDR1 SGHRS, CDR2 YFSETQ. The CDR3 loop spans 17 amino acids. The CDR3 protein is CASSLGAIPQVSNEQFF. For the CDR3, the DNA is TGCGCCAGCAGCTTGGGGGCCATACCACAAGTTAGCAATGAGCAGTTCTTC.